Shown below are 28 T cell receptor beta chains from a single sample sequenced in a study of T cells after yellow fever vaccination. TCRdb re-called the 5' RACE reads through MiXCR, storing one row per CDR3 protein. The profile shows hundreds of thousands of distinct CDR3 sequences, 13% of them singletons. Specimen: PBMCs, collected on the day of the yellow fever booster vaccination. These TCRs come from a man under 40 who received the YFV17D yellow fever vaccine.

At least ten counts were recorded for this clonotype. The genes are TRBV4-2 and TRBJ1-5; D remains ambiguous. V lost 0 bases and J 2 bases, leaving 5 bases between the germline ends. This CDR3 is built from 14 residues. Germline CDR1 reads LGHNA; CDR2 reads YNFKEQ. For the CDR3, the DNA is TGTGCCAGCAGCCAAGATTGGGGCAATCAGCCCCAGCATTTT. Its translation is CASSQDWGNQPQHF.

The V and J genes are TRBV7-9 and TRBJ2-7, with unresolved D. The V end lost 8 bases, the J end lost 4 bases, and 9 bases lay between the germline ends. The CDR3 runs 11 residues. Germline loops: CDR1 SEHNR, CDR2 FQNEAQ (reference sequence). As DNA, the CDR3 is TGTGCCAGCGGACCCGATTACGAGCAGTACTTC. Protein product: CASGPDYEQYF. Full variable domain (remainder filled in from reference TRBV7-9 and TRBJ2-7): DTGVSQNPRHKITKRGQNVTFRCDPISEHNRLYWYRQTLGQGPEFLTYFQNEAQLEKSRLLSDRFSAERPKGSFSTLEIQRTEQGDSAMYLCASGPDYEQYFGPGTRLTVT.

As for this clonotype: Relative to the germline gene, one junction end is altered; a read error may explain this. The CDR3 reads CASSQEGQIPQDF. Written as DNA, the CDR3 is TGTGCCAGCAGCCAAGAGGGTCAAATCCCTCAGGACTTC. The rearrangement links TRBV4-2 to TRBJ2-4; D is undetermined. Germline V gene sequence: CDR1 LGHNA, CDR2 YNFKEQ. This CDR3 is built from 13 residues.

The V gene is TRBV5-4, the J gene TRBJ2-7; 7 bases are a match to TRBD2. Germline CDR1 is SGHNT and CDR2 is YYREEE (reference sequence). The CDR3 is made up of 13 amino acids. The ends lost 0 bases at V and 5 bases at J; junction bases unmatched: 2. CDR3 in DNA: TGTGCCAGCAGCTTGGTGGGAGGGAACGAGCAGTACTTC. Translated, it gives CASSLVGGNEQYF.

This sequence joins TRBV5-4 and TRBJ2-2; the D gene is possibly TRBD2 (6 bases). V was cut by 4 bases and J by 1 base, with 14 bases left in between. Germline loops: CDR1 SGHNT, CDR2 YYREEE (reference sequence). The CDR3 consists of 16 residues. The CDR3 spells CASSPGGGRNTGELFF. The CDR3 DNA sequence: TGTGCCAGCAGCCCTGGAGGAGGGAGGAACACCGGGGAGCTGTTTTTT.

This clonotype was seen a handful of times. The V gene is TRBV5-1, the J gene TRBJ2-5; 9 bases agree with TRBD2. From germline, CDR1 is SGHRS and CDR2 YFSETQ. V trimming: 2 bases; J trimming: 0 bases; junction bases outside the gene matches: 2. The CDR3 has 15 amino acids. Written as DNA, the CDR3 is TGCGCCAGCAGCTTCTCTAGCGGGGACCAAGAGACCCAGTACTTC. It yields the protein CASSFSSGDQETQYF.

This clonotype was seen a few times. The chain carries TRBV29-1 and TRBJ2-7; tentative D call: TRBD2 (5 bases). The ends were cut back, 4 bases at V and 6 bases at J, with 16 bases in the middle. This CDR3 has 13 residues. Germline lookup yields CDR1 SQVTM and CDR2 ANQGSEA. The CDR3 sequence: CSVAEGIWGEQYF. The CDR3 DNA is TGCAGCGTTGCAGAGGGTATTTGGGGCGAGCAGTACTTC.

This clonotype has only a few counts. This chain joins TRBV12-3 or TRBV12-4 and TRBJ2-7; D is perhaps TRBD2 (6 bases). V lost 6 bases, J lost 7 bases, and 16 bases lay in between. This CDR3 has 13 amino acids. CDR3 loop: CASSTYLGGEQYF. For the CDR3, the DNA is TGTGCCAGCAGCACCTACCTCGGGGGAGAGCAGTACTTC.

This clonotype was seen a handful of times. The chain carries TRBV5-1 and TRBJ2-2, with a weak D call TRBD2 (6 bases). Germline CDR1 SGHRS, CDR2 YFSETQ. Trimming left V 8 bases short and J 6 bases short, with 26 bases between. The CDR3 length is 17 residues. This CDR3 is CARTITVGRSRSGELFF. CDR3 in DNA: TGCGCCAGAACAATAACAGTAGGGAGGAGTCGCTCCGGGGAGCTGTTTTTT.

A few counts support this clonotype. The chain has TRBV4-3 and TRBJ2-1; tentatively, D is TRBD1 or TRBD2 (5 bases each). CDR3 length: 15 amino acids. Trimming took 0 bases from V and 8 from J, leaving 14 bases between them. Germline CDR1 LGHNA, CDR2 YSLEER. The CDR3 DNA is TGCGCCAGCAGCCAAGAACGACAGTCGGGGTATGAGCAGTTCTTC. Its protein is CASSQERQSGYEQFF.

The CDR3 region has the DNA TGTGCCAGCACCGCCCTTGGGGTTGAGGACGAGCAGTACTTC. Protein: CASTALGVEDEQYF. The chain uses TRBV7-8 and TRBJ2-7; D gene ambiguous. This CDR3 contains 14 residues. Germline V CDR1 and CDR2: SGHVS, FQNEAQ. V lost 7 bases and J 5 bases, leaving 18 bases between the germline ends.

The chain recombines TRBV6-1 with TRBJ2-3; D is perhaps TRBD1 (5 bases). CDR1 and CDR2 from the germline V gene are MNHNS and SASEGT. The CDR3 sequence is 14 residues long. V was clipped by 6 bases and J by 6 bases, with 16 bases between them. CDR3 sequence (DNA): TGTGCCAGCAGGGCCCCGGACACCTCGGATACGCAGTATTTT. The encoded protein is CASRAPDTSDTQYF.

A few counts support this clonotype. CDR3 loop: CSARDSSSEQYF. In nucleotides, the CDR3 is TGCAGTGCTAGAGACTCGTCCAGCGAGCAGTACTTC. The genes are TRBV20-1 and TRBJ2-7; unclear D gene. Germline values: CDR1 DFQATT, CDR2 SNEGSKA (reference sequence). V was trimmed by 0 bases and J by 6 bases, leaving 9 bases between them. CDR3 length: 12 amino acids.

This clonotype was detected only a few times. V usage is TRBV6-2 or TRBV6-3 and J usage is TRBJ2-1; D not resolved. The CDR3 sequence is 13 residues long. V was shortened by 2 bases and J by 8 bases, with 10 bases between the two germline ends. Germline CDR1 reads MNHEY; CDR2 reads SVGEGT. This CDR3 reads CASSYLDLDEQFF. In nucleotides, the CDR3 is TGTGCCAGCAGTTACCTCGATCTGGATGAGCAGTTCTTC.

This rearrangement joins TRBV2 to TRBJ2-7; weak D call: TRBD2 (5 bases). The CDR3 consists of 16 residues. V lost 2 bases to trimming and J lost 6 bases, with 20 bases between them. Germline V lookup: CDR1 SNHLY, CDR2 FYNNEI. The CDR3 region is CASSEFVDSPPREQYF. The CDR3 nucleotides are TGTGCCAGCAGTGAATTCGTGGACTCTCCTCCGCGCGAGCAGTACTTC.

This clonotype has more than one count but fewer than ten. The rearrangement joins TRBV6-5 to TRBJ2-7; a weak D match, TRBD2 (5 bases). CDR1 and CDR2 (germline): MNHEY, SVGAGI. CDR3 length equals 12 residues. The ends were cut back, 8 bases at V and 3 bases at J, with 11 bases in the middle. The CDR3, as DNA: TGTGCCAGCCGGGATTCCCTCTACGAGCAGTACTTC. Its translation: CASRDSLYEQYF.

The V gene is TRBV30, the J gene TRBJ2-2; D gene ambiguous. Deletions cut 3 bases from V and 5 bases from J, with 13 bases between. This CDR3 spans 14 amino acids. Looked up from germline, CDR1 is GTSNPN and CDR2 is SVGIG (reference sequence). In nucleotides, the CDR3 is TGTGCCTGGAGGTCAGGCACCTTTACCGGGGAGCTGTTTTTT. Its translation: CAWRSGTFTGELFF.

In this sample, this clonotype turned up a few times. CDR3 DNA sequence: TGTGCCAGCAGTACCCGGGCTTTGTCCTACAATGAGCAGTTCTTC. Protein sequence: CASSTRALSYNEQFF. The rearrangement uses TRBV25-1 and TRBJ2-1; D call uncertain. The CDR3 consists of 15 residues. V was clipped by 5 bases and J by 1 base, with 12 bases between them. The germline V gene has CDR1 MGHDK and CDR2 SYGVNS.

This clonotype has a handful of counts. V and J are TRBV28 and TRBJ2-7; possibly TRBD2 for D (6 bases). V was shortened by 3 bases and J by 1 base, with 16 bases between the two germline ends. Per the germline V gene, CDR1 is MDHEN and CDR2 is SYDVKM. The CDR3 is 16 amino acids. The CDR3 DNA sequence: TGTGCCAGCAGTTTTCTGGAGGGGAAACCTTCCTACGAGCAGTACTTC. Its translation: CASSFLEGKPSYEQYF. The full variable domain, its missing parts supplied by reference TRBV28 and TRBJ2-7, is DVKVTQSSRYLVKRTGEKVFLECVQDMDHENMFWYRQDPGLGLRLIYFSYDVKMKEKGDIPEGYSVSREKKERFSLILESASTNQTSMYLCASSFLEGKPSYEQYFGPGTRLTVT.

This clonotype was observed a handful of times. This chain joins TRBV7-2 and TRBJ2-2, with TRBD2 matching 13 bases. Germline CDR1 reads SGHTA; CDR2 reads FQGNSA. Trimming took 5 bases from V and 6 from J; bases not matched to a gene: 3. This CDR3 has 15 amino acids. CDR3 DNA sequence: TGTGCCAGCAGCAAACTAGCGGGAGGGCCCGGGGAGCTGTTTTTT. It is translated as CASSKLAGGPGELFF.

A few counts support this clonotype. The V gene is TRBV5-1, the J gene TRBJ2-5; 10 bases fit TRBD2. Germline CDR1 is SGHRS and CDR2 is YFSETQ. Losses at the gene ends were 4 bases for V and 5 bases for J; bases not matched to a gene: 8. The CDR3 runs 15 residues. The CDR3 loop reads CASSPPGLAPETQYF. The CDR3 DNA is TGCGCCAGCAGCCCCCCGGGACTAGCGCCGGAGACCCAGTACTTC.

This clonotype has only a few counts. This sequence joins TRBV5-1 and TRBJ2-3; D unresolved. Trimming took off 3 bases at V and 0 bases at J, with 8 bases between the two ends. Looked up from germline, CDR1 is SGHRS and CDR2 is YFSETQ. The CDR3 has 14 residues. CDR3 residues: CASSSPDSTDTQYF. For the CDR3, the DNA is TGCGCCAGCAGCTCCCCGGACAGCACAGATACGCAGTATTTT.

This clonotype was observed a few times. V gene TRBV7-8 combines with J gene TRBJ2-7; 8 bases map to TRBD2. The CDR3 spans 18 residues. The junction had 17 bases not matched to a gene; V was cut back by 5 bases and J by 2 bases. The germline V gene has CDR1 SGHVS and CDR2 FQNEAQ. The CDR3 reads CASSLLMVAGMQTYEQYF. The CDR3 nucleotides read TGTGCCAGCAGCCTTCTTATGGTAGCGGGAATGCAGACCTACGAGCAGTACTTC.

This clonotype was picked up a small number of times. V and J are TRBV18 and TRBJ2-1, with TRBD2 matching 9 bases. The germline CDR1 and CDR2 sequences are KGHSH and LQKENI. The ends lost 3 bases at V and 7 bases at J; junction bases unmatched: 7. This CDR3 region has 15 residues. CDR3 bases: TGTGCCAGCTCACCGAGACTAGCGGCAGAGAATGAGCAGTTCTTC. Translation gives CASSPRLAAENEQFF.

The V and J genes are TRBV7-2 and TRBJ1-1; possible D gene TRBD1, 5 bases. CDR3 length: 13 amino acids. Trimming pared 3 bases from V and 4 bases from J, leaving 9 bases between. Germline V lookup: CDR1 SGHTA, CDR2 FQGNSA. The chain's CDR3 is CASSLGVGTEAFF. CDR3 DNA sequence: TGTGCCAGCAGCTTGGGGGTTGGCACTGAAGCTTTCTTT.

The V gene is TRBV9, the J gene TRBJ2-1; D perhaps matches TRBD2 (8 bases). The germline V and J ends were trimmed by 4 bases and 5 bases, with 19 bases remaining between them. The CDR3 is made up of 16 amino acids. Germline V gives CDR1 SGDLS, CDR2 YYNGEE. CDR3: CASSQGGAGEDNEQFF. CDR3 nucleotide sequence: TGTGCCAGCAGCCAGGGGGGAGCGGGAGAGGACAATGAGCAGTTCTTC.

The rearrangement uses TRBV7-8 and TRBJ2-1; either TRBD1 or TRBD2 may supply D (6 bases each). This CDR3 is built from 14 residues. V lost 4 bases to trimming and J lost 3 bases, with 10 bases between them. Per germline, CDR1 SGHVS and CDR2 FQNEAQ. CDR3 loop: CASSWGADYNEQFF. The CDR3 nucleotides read TGTGCCAGCAGCTGGGGGGCAGACTACAATGAGCAGTTCTTC.

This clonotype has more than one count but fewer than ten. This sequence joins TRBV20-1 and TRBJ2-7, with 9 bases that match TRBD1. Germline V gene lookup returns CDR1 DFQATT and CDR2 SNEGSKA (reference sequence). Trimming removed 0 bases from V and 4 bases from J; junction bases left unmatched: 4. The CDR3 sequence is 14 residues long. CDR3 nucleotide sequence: TGCAGTGCTAGAGATCCGGGACAGGGATACGAGCAGTACTTC. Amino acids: CSARDPGQGYEQYF.